Detailed here is one TCR beta chain. Unique molecular identifiers were used in preparing the TCRbeta library. Using its own MiXCR run on the PCR reads, TCRdb lists one record per CDR3 protein. The sample lists a few hundred thousand distinct CDR3 sequences; 10% were seen once. The CDR3 is 14 residues long. V dropped 1 base and J dropped 2 bases, with 6 bases sitting between them. Germline V lookup: CDR1 LGHNA, CDR2 YNFKEQ. This entry is derived from a study of T-cell reconstitution after alpha-beta-depleted transplantation in children. This clonotype was sampled from a human donor who donated a stem cell graft to a child with acute lymphoblastic leukemia. V gene TRBV4-2 combines with J gene TRBJ2-1; D call uncertain. Sequences were derived from PBMCs from the stem cell graft donor, sampled from the stem cell graft. This CDR3 reads CASSQGSPYNEQFF. Here the CDR3 DNA reads TGTGCCAGCAGCCAAGGCTCCCCCTACAATGAGCAGTTCTTC.